These 5 T cell receptor beta chains share one sample of origin, sequenced in a study of T cells in localized non-small cell lung cancer. Some clones are missing from TCRdb's copy, which holds only in-frame ones; the method was immunoSEQ multiplex PCR. Here the sample spans 1,000 to 1,400 clones, 24% being singletons. This sample comprised lung tumor tissue, obtained before any cancer treatment. These TCRs come from a male donor aged 60 or over with stage III squamous cell lung carcinoma.

This clone came up a few times. The CDR3 reads CASSLDRVGTGELFF. DNA for the CDR3: TGTGCCAGCAGTTTGGACAGGGTCGGCACCGGGGAGCTGTTTTTT. The chain combines TRBV11-3 with TRBJ2-2; 8 bases are a match to TRBD1. The CDR3 loop spans 15 amino acids. V lost 6 bases, J lost 4 bases, and 7 bases stayed unmatched. Germline V gives CDR1 SGHNT, CDR2 YENEEA.

V usage is TRBV18 and J usage is TRBJ2-7; D possibly corresponds to TRBD1 (6 bases). Germline V gene sequence: CDR1 KGHSH, CDR2 LQKENI. This CDR3 is 12 amino acids long. Trimming pared 5 bases from V and 5 bases from J, leaving 10 bases between. The CDR3, as DNA: TGTGCCAGCTCAGGCCCAGGGGACGAGCAGTACTTC. Translating it yields CASSGPGDEQYF.

This clone has only a few counts. The chain has TRBV9 and TRBJ1-2; D perhaps matches TRBD1 (6 bases). The germline V and J ends were trimmed by 5 bases and 8 bases, with 16 bases remaining between them. Germline V gene data show CDR1 as SGDLS and CDR2 as YYNGEE. This CDR3 has 13 amino acids. The CDR3, as DNA: TGTGCCAGCAGTCTAACCCGGACAGCGGGCTACACCTTC. Translation gives CASSLTRTAGYTF.

This rearrangement joins TRBV7-7 to TRBJ2-1; TRBD2 aligns across 7 bases. From germline, CDR1 is SSHAT and CDR2 FNYEAQ (reference sequence). V lost 1 base and J lost 10; bases outside the gene matches: 7. The CDR3 has 14 residues. Here the CDR3 reads CASSLGTRKKEQFF. The CDR3 DNA sequence: TGTGCCAGCAGCTTAGGGACTAGGAAAAAAGAGCAGTTCTTC.

This clone was seen a few times. V gene TRBV12-5 combines with J gene TRBJ2-7; TRBD2 matches 12 bases. Germline CDR1 is LGHNT and CDR2 is FRNRAP. The CDR3 spans 15 residues. The CDR3: CASNILAGGTYEQYF. The CDR3 nucleotides are TGTGCCAGCAATATACTAGCGGGGGGCACCTACGAGCAGTACTTC.